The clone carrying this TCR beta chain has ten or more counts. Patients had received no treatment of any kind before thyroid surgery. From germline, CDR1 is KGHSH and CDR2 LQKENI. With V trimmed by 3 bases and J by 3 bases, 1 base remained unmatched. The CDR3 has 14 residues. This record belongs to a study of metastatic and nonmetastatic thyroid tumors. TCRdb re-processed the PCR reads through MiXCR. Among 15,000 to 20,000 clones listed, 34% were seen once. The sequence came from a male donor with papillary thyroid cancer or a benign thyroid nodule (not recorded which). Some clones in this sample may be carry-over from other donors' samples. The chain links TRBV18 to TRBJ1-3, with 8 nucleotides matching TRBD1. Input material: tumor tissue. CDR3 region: CASSPDRVGNTIYF. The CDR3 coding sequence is TGTGCCAGCTCACCGGACAGGGTTGGAAACACCATATATTTT.